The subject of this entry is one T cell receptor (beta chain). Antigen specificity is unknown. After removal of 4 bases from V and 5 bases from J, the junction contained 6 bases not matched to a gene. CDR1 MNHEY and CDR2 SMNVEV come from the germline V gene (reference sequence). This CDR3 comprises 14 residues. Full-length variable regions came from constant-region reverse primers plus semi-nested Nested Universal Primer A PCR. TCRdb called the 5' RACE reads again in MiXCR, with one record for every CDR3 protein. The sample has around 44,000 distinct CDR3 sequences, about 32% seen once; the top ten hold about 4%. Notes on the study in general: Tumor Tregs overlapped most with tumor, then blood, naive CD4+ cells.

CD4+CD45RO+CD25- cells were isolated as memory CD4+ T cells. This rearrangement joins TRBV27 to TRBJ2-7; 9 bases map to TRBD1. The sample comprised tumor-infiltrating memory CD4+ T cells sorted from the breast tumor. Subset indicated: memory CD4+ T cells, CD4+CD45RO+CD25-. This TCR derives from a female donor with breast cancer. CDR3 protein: CASSSRTGDNEQYF. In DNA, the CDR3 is TGTGCCAGCAGTTCCAGGACAGGGGATAACGAGCAGTACTTC.